The 3 T cell receptor beta chains presented below share a single source sample, sequenced in a study of regulatory T cells in long-lasting Graves disease. Time point in this sample: persistent/refractory GD, antithyroid drugs over 5 years with positive TRAb. Extracted RNA from PBMCs served as the source of the TCR library. Libraries of TCR beta came from iRepertoire HTBI primers plus Arm-PCR of CDR3 regions. TCRdb re-derived calls from the multiplex PCR reads in MiXCR, one entry per CDR3 protein. The sample records 400,000 to 500,000 distinct CDR3 sequences, 20% to 25% being singletons. The sample was peripheral blood mononuclear cells (PBMCs), taken when the disease was refractory, from a patient treated with antithyroid drugs. These receptors were collected from a female donor with Graves disease.

V and J are TRBV7-6 and TRBJ1-6; no definite D call. This CDR3 is built from 17 residues. V lost 0 bases and J lost 0, with 9 bases in between. Germline lookup yields CDR1 SGHVS and CDR2 FNYEAQ. The CDR3 region is CASSLATASSYNSPLHF. The CDR3 DNA is TGTGCCAGCAGCTTAGCTACAGCGAGCTCCTATAATTCACCCCTCCACTTT.

The chain uses TRBV20-1 and TRBJ1-5; D is unclear. This CDR3 is 15 amino acids long. Germline V CDR1 and CDR2: DFQATT, SNEGSKA (reference sequence). V lost 0 bases to trimming and J lost 1 base, with 10 bases between them. The CDR3 sequence is CSARDVMQSNQPQHF. In nucleotides, the CDR3 is TGCAGTGCTAGAGATGTTATGCAGAGCAATCAGCCCCAGCATTTT.

The rearrangement uses TRBV28 and TRBJ2-4; weak D call: TRBD1 (6 bases). The germline V and J ends were trimmed by 1 base and 3 bases, with 7 bases remaining between them. Germline loops: CDR1 MDHEN, CDR2 SYDVKM. This CDR3 region has 14 residues. CDR3 loop: CASSLLGGKNIQYF. CDR3 sequence (DNA): TGTGCCAGCAGTTTATTAGGGGGCAAAAACATTCAGTACTTC.